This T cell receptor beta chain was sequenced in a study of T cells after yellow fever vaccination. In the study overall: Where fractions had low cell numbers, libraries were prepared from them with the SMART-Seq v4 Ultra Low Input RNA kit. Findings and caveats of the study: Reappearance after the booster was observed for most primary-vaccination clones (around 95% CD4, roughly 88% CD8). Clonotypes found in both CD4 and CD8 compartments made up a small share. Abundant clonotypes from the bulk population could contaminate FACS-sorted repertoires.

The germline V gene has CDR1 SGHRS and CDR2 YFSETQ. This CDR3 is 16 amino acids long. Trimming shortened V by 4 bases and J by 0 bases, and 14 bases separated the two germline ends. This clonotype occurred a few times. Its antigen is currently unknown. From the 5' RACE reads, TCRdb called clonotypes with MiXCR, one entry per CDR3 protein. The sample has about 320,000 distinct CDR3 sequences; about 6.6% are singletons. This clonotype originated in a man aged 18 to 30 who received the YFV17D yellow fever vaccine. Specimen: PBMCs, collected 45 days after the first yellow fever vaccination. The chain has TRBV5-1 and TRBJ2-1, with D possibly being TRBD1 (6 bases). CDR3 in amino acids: CASSLAGAVSYNEQFF. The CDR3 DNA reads TGCGCCAGCAGCCTGGCAGGGGCTGTCTCCTACAATGAGCAGTTCTTC. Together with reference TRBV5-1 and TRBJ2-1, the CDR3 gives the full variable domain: KAGVTQTPRYLIKTRGQQVTLSCSPISGHRSVSWYQQTPGQGLQFLFEYFSETQRNKGNFPGRFSGRQFSNSRSEMNVSTLELGDSALYLCASSLAGAVSYNEQFFGPGTRLTVL.